This TCR beta chain is drawn from a study of cytomegalovirus exposure and HLA in healthy donors. Regarding the study as a whole: The listing of roughly 160 TCR beta chains classed them as cytomegalovirus-associated.

This CDR3 comprises 14 residues. Per germline, CDR1 SNHLY and CDR2 FYNNEI. V shed 6 bases and J 0 bases; nucleotides not matched to a gene: 1. Points on this clone: Its antigen is not known.

Use of 60 Vbeta and 13 Jbeta primers characterized the PCR. Clones were sequenced by immunoSEQ multiplex PCR, and TCRdb holds only the in-frame ones, with some missing. The top ten clones hold about 1.6% of a sample with 150,000 or so clones, about three quarters of them seen once. The chain combines TRBV2 with TRBJ2-3; 9 nucleotides align to TRBD1. The sequence derives from a girl between 5 and 17 years old in good health and CMV-seronegative. What was sequenced was PBMCs. The CDR3, as DNA: TGTGCCAGCAGGGGGACAGGGAGCACAGATACGCAGTATTTT. Translated: CASRGTGSTDTQYF.